The rows below give T cell receptor beta chains drawn from one sample of a study of CD8 T cells in ankylosing spondylitis. TCRdb ran MiXCR on the 5' RACE reads and lists one entry per CDR3 protein. The repertoire holds about 220,000 distinct CDR3 sequences, 18% seen once, with roughly 46% in the top ten. Source material: blood, either unsorted or a sorted T cell fraction (not recorded which). The receptors shown here come from a male donor with ankylosing spondylitis. CDR3s include the opening cysteine and the closing phenylalanine or tryptophan. The D gene is left open where the match is weak. Only some rows state a clone size, as once, few, many or a class for expanded clones.

size	V	J	D	DNA	CDR3
few	TRBV21-1	TRBJ2-1	NA	TGTGCCAGCAGCCTCGGGACAGAGCCCTTAGGGGAGCAGTTCTTC	CASSLGTEPLGEQFF
few	TRBV9	TRBJ1-1	NA	TGTGCCAGCAGCGTAGCACAGGGTGGCGAAGCTTTCTTT	CASSVAQGGEAFF
NA	TRBV2	TRBJ2-7	NA	TGTGCCAGCACTCGTGAAACAGGGAACGAGCAGTACTTC	CASTRETGNEQYF
NA	TRBV27	TRBJ2-1	TRBD2	TGTGCCAGCAGCCCCGGGGGGGCTTGGGATGAGCAGTTCTTC	CASSPGGAWDEQFF
once	TRBV30	TRBJ2-3	TRBD2	TGTGCCTGGAGTGTGACTAGCGGGAGTACCGATACGCAGTATTTT	CAWSVTSGSTDTQYF
NA	TRBV7-9	TRBJ2-2	NA	TGTGCCAGCAGCTTAGATTCGGCCGGGGAGCTGTTTTTT	CASSLDSAGELFF
many	TRBV4-2	TRBJ1-1	NA	TGTGCCAGCAGTCAAACCGTAGGGGGGAACACTGAAGCTTTCTTT	CASSQTVGGNTEAFF
many	TRBV6-4	TRBJ2-1	TRBD2	TGTGCCAGCAGTGACGTCGGGGGGGCCTACAATGAGCAGTTCTTC	CASSDVGGAYNEQFF
NA	TRBV7-9	TRBJ2-2	NA	TGTGCCAGCAGCTTGATGGGGATGGGAACCGGGGAGCTGTTTTTT	CASSLMGMGTGELFF
few	TRBV19	TRBJ1-1	NA	TGTGCCAGTACCTCGGGACCGATGAACACTGAAGCTTTCTTT	CASTSGPMNTEAFF
many	TRBV4-2	TRBJ1-3	NA	TGTGCCAGCAGCCAAGCTGGAAACACCATATATTTT	CASSQAGNTIYF
few	TRBV5-1	TRBJ2-3	NA	TGCGCCAGCAGCCCCGAACAGGGTGGGGACACAGATACGCAGTATTTT	CASSPEQGGDTDTQYF
NA	TRBV5-8	TRBJ2-3	TRBD2	TGTGCCAGCAGCCGGGGAGCTAGCGGGAGAACAGATACGCAGTATTTT	CASSRGASGRTDTQYF
NA	TRBV28	TRBJ1-4	TRBD1	TGTGCCAGCGAAAGACAGGGCGCCCCGTCGTTTTTT	CASERQGAPSFF
NA	TRBV3-1	TRBJ1-1	NA	TGTGCCAGCAGCCAAAGAATTATAATGACAGGAGCTCACACTGAAGCTTTCTTT	CASSQRIIMTGAHTEAFF
NA	TRBV12-3/TRBV12-4	TRBJ2-7	TRBD1	TGTGCCAGCAGTGTCGACAGGGGACACTACGAGCAGTACTTC	CASSVDRGHYEQYF
NA	TRBV7-2	TRBJ1-2	NA	TGTGCCAGCAGCCCGATCTTAAACTATGGCTACACCTTC	CASSPILNYGYTF
NA	TRBV4-1	TRBJ2-1	NA	TGCGCCAGCAGCCAATCCATGTCCTACAATGAGCAGTTCTTC	CASSQSMSYNEQFF
NA	TRBV7-9	TRBJ1-1	NA	TGTGCCAGCAGCTTCTCGGACAGCGCCCAATTTTTT	CASSFSDSAQFF
few	TRBV2	TRBJ1-1	NA	TGTGCCAGCAGTGTTCAGGGCGTAGAAGCTTTCTTT	CASSVQGVEAFF
few	TRBV6-1	TRBJ2-6	NA	TGTGCCAGCGGATTGTCTGGGGCCAACGTCCTGACTTTC	CASGLSGANVLTF
NA	TRBV4-3	TRBJ1-4	NA	TGCGCCAGCAGCCAAGATTTTCCAGGATCTGCAACTAATGAAAAACTGTTTTTT	CASSQDFPGSATNEKLFF
few	TRBV12-3/TRBV12-4	TRBJ2-3	TRBD2	TGTGCCAGCAGTTTAATCCACCAGACTAGCGGGGACACAGATACGCAGTATTTT	CASSLIHQTSGDTDTQYF
few	TRBV29-1	TRBJ1-1	NA	TGCAGCGTTGAAGTGCCCCCCCGGGATGAAGCTTTCTTT	CSVEVPPRDEAFF
NA	TRBV7-2	TRBJ2-7	TRBD1	TGTGCCAGCAGCTTACCAGGGGGCTTGGGCGAGCAGTACTTC	CASSLPGGLGEQYF
NA	TRBV7-9	TRBJ1-1	NA	TGTGCCAGCAGCGGCATTGTGGCGAACACTGAAGCTTTCTTT	CASSGIVANTEAFF
few	TRBV4-1	TRBJ2-5	NA	TGCGCCAGCAGCCAAGAGTCAGGGATAGAGACCCAGTACTTC	CASSQESGIETQYF
NA	TRBV3-1	TRBJ2-7	NA	TGTGCCAGCAGCCATTACCCCGGGCCCATCTACGAGCAGTACTTC	CASSHYPGPIYEQYF
NA	TRBV20-1	TRBJ2-5	TRBD2	TGCAGTGCTAGAGATACAGGACTAGCGGGGTGGGACCAAGAGACCCAGTACTTC	CSARDTGLAGWDQETQYF
NA	TRBV11-2	TRBJ2-3	TRBD2	TGTGCCAGCAGCTTCACTACTAGCGGGAGGCAGGCAGATACGCAGTATTTT	CASSFTTSGRQADTQYF
few	TRBV19	TRBJ2-2	NA	TGTGCCAGTAGACACTCCCCCTCGGCCGGGGAGCTGTTTTTT	CASRHSPSAGELFF
few	TRBV4-3	TRBJ1-4	NA	TGCGCCAGCAGCCAAGATCGAGGCCGCGAGGGTGAAAAACTGTTTTTT	CASSQDRGREGEKLFF
few	TRBV6-5	TRBJ2-1	NA	TGTGCCAGCAGTTACGGCGTGGGGGGTGCCCACAATGAGCAGTTCTTC	CASSYGVGGAHNEQFF
NA	TRBV27	TRBJ1-4	NA	TGTGCCAGCAGTTTGACAGAGGCTAATGAAAAACTGTTTTTT	CASSLTEANEKLFF
NA	TRBV4-2	TRBJ2-1	TRBD2	TGTGCCAGCAGCCACGCCCTGGGTGGTTCTAGCGGGAGCGGCTATGAGCAGTTCTTC	CASSHALGGSSGSGYEQFF
NA	TRBV9	TRBJ1-2	NA	TGTGCCAGCAGCGTAGCGTCAGGGTTGGATGGCTACACCTTC	CASSVASGLDGYTF
many	TRBV20-1	TRBJ1-6	NA	TGCAGTGCTAGCGGGGGCTATAATTCACCCCTCCACTTT	CSASGGYNSPLHF
many	TRBV11-2	TRBJ2-3	NA	TGTGCCAGCAGCTTAGGGGGCGGCTTCACAGATACGCAGTATTTT	CASSLGGGFTDTQYF
few	TRBV25-1	TRBJ2-1	TRBD2	TGTGCCAGCAGTGCCGGAGTAACTAGCGATGAGCAGTTCTTC	CASSAGVTSDEQFF
few	TRBV27	TRBJ1-1	TRBD1	TGTGCCAGCAGTTCTGGGACAGGGGGGAACACTGAAGCTTTCTTT	CASSSGTGGNTEAFF
few	TRBV4-1	TRBJ1-2	TRBD1	TGCGCCAGCAGCCAAGTCGGACAGGGGGACTACACCTTC	CASSQVGQGDYTF
NA	TRBV27	TRBJ2-7	TRBD2	TGTGCCAGCAGTCCGACTAGCGTCCTCTACGAGCAGTACTTC	CASSPTSVLYEQYF
few	TRBV7-9	TRBJ1-4	NA	TGTGCCAGCAGCCCGGTAGCGGGTAATGAAAAACTGTTTTTT	CASSPVAGNEKLFF
many	TRBV5-1	TRBJ2-7	NA	TGCGCCAGCAGCCCCGGACAGTCCTACGAGCAGTACTTC	CASSPGQSYEQYF
few	TRBV6-4	TRBJ2-3	NA	TGTGCCAGCAGTGAAGATGGGGATACGCAGTATTTT	CASSEDGDTQYF
NA	TRBV28	TRBJ2-7	NA	TGTGCCAGCAGTTTGGGGGGTGCCGAGCAGTACTTC	CASSLGGAEQYF